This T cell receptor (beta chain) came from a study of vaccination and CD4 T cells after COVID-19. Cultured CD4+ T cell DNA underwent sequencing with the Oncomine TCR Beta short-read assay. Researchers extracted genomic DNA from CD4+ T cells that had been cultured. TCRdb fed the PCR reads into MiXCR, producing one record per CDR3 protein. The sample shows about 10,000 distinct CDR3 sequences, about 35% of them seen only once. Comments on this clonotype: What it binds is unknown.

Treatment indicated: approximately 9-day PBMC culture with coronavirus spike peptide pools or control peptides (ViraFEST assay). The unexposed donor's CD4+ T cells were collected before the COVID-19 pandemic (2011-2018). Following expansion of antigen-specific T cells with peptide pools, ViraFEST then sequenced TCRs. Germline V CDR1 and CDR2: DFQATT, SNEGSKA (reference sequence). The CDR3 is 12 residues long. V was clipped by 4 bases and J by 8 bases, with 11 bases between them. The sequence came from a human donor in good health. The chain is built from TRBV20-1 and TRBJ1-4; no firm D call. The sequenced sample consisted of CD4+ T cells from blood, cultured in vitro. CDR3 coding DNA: TGCAGTGCTACCCGGGCTGCAGAAAAACTGTTTTTT. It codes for CSATRAAEKLFF.